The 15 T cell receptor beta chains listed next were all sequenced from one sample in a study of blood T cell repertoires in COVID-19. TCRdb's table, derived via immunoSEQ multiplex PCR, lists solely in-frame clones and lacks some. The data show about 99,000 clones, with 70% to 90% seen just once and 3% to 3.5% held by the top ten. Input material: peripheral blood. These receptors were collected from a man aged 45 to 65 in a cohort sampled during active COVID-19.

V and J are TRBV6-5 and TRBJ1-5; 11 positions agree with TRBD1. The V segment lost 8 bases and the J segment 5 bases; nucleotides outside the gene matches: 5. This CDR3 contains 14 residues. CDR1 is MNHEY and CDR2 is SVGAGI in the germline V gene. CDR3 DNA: TGTGCCAGCCTCGGGACAGGGGGTTATCAGCCCCAGCATTTT. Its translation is CASLGTGGYQPQHF.

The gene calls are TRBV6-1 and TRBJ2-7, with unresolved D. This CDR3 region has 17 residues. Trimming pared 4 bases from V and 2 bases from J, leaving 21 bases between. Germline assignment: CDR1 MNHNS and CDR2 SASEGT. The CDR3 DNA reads TGTGCCAGCAGTGGTTATCTGCGGCCCTCCAACCCCTACGAGCAGTACGTC. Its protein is CASSGYLRPSNPYEQYV.

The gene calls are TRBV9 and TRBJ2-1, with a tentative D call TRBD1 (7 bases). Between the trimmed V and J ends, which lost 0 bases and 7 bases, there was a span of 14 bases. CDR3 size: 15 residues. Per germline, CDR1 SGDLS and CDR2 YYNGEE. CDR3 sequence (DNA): TGTGCCAGCAGCGTAGCCAGGGGGGCCACAAATGAGCAGTTCTTC. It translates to CASSVARGATNEQFF.

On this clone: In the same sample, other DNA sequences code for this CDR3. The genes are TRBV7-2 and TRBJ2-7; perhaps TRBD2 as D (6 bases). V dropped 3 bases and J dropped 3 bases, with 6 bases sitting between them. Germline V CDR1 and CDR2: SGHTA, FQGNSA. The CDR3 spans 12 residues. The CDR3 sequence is CASSLTSYEQYF. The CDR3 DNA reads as TGTGCCAGCAGCTTGACTAGCTACGAGCAGTACTTC.

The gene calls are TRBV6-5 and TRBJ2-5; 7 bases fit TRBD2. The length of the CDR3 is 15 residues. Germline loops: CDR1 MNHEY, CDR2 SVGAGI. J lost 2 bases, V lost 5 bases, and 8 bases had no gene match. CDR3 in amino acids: CASSPGTTNQETQYF. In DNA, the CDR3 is TGTGCCAGCAGTCCCGGGACTACAAATCAAGAGACCCAGTACTTC.

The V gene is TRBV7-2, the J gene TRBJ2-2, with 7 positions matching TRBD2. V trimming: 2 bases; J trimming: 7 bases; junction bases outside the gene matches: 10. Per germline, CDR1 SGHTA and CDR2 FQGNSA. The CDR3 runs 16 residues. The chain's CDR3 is CASSLSARGWFGELFF. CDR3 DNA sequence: TGTGCCAGCAGCTTATCGGCGCGGGGGTGGTTCGGGGAGCTGTTTTTT.

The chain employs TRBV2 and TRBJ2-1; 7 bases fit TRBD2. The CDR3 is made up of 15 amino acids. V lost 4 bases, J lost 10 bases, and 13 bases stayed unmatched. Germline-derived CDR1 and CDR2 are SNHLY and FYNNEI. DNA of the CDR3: TGTGCCAGCAGTGGGCTAAGCGGGGCCGCGGGGGAGCAGTTCTTC. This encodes CASSGLSGAAGEQFF.

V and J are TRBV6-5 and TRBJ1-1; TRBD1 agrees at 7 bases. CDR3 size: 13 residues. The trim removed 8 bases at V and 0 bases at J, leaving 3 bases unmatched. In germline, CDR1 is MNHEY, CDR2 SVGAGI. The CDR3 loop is CASRGTVNTEAFF. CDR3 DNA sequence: TGTGCCAGCCGCGGGACAGTGAACACTGAAGCTTTCTTT.

The CDR3 loop reads CASSRQGHQPQHF. CDR3 nucleotides: TGTGCCAGTAGTAGACAGGGCCATCAGCCCCAGCATTTT. This chain connects TRBV19 to TRBJ1-5; TRBD1 aligns across 7 bases. V trimming: 4 bases; J trimming: 5 bases; junction bases outside the gene matches: 2. CDR3 size: 13 residues. Per germline, CDR1 LNHDA and CDR2 SQIVND (reference sequence).

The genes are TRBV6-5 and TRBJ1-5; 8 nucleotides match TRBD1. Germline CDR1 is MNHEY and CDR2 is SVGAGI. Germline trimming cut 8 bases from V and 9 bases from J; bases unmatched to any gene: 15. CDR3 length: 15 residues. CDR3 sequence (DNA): TGTGCCAGCGGATCGCCGCTGACAGGGGAGCTGCCCCAGCATTTT. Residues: CASGSPLTGELPQHF.

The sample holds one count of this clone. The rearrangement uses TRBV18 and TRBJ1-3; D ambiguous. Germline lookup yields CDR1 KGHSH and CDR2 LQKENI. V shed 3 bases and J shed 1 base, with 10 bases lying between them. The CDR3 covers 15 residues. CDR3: CASSPPRTSGNTIYF. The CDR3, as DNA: TGTGCCAGCTCACCGCCACGGACTTCTGGAAACACCATATATTTT. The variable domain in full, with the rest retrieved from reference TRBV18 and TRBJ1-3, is NAGVMQNPRHLVRRRGQEARLRCSPMKGHSHVYWYRQLPEEGLKFMVYLQKENIIDESGMPKERFSAEFPKEGPSILRIQQVVRGDSAAYFCASSPPRTSGNTIYFGEGSWLTVV.

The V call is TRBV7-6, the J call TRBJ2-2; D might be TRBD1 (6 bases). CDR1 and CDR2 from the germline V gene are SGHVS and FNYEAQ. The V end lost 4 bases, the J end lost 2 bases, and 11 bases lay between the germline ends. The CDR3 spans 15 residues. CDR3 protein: CASSSLGGNTGELFF. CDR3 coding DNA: TGTGCCAGCAGCTCCCTAGGGGGAAACACCGGGGAGCTGTTTTTT.

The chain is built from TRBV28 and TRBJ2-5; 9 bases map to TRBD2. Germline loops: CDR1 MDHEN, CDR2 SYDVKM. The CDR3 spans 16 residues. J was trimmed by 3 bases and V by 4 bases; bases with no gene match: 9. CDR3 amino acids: CASSSWLTSGKETQYF. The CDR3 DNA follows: TGTGCCAGCAGTTCCTGGCTGACTAGCGGAAAAGAGACCCAGTACTTC.

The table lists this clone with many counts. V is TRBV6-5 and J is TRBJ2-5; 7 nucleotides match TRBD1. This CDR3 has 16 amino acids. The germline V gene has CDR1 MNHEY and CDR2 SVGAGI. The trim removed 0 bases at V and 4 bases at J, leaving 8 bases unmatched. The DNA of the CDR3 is TGTGCCAGCAGTTACTCCGCCACAGGGGTGGGAGAGACCCAGTACTTC. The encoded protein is CASSYSATGVGETQYF.

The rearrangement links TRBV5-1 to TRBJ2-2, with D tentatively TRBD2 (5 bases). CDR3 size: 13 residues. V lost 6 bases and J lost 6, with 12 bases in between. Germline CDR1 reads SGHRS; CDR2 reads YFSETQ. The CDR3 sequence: CASTKGGPGELFF. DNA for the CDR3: TGCGCCAGCACGAAAGGAGGTCCCGGGGAGCTGTTTTTT.